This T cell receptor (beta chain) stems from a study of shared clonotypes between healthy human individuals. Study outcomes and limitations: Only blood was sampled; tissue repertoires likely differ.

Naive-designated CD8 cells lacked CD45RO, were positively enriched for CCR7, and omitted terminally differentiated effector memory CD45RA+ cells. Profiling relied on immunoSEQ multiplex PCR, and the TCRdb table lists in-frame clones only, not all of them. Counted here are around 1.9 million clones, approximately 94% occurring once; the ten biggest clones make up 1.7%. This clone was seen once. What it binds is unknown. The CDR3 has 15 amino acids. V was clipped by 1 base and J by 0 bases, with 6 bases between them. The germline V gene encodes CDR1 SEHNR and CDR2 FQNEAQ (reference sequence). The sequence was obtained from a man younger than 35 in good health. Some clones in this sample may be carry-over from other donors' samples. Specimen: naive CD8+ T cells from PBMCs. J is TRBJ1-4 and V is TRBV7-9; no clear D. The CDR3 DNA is TGTGCCAGCAGCTTAGAAGGTGCAACTAATGAAAAACTGTTTTTT. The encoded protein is CASSLEGATNEKLFF.